This T cell receptor (beta chain) was sequenced for a study of blood T cell repertoires in COVID-19. Study overall: Donors in the United States, Italy and Spain gave samples during acute or convalescent COVID-19. In each case, the material was cDNA or gDNA derived from T cells, B-cell-depleted T cells, or PBMCs.

The authors' processing: Nucleated cell counts were estimated from reference gene primer amplification. Here immunoSEQ multiplex PCR was the method, and the copy in TCRdb shows in-frame clones only, minus some. That table supplies the V and J calls and clone size; D and trimming were determined from the DNA. Counted here are more than 300,000 clones, 89% occurring once; the ten biggest clones make up roughly 6.7%. The V segment lost 8 bases and the J segment 1 base; nucleotides outside the gene matches: 2. The germline V gene has CDR1 MNHEY and CDR2 SMNVEV (reference sequence). This CDR3 has 14 amino acids.

The clonotype was recovered from a man younger than 35 who had recovered from COVID-19. The sample taken for sequencing was peripheral blood. The J gene is TRBJ2-1, the V gene TRBV27; 10 bases are shared with TRBD2. DNA for the CDR3: TGTGCCAGCTCACTAGCGGGATCCTACAATGAGCAGTTCTTC. Protein: CASSLAGSYNEQFF.